These 16 T cell receptor beta chains share one sample of origin, sequenced in a study of memory B cells and T cells in multiple sclerosis (dated by TCRdb to the late 2010s). No antigen is known for these receptors. The library came from the immunoSEQ multiplex PCR assay. TCRdb took this table from immuneACCESS and kept in-frame rearrangements with V and J called. Such tables lack part of the clones; where checked against another copy, unresolved V genes explain under half of the gap, and the rest is unexplained. The sample table lists 25,000 to 35,000 clones, roughly 83% of them with a count of one. The ten largest make up approximately 2.6% of the sample. After CFSE-labeled PBMCs were cultured without any stimulus, the autoproliferating (CFSEdim) and non-proliferating (CFSEhi) T cell fractions were each sequenced on their own. Altogether, fewer than 6.5x10^7 CFSE-labeled PBMCs were kept in culture for more than 6 days with no stimulus, after which the replicate wells were combined.

Sequencing was done on a sample of PBMCs from blood kept in culture. Every receptor here comes from a human donor with multiple sclerosis.

The gene calls are TRBV27 and TRBJ2-2; no firm D call. This CDR3 region has 13 residues. Trimming cost V 7 bases and J 4 bases, with 10 bases left between them. Germline V gene data show CDR1 as MNHEY and CDR2 as SMNVEV (reference sequence). CDR3 amino acids: CASTGSITGELFF. In nucleotides, the CDR3 is TGTGCCAGCACAGGATCAATCACCGGGGAGCTGTTTTTT.

The chain has TRBV2 and TRBJ2-1; D is uncertain. The V gene lost 6 bases and the J gene lost 6 bases, with 6 bases spanning the gap. Germline CDR1 reads SNHLY; CDR2 reads FYNNEI. This CDR3 comprises 11 residues. CDR3 in DNA: TGTGCCAGCAGGGTCTCCAATGAGCAGTTCTTC. The encoded protein is CASRVSNEQFF.

This sequence joins TRBV10-3 and TRBJ2-7, with TRBD2 identical over 11 bases. The length of the CDR3 is 17 residues. Losses at the gene ends were 0 bases for V and 0 bases for J; bases not matched to a gene: 4. Germline V gene data show CDR1 as ENHRY and CDR2 as SYGVKD. The CDR3 loop reads CAISESSGRGDSYEQYF. CDR3 bases: TGTGCCATCAGTGAGTCTAGCGGGAGGGGGGACTCCTACGAGCAGTACTTC.

The gene calls are TRBV7-9 and TRBJ2-2; 11 bases are a match to TRBD1. The CDR3 has 16 residues. V was clipped by 5 bases and J by 3 bases; unmatched bases: 5. Germline V lookup: CDR1 SEHNR, CDR2 FQNEAQ (reference sequence). CDR3 loop: CASSPRTGGYTGELFF. Written as DNA, the CDR3 is TGTGCCAGCAGCCCTAGGACAGGGGGCTACACCGGGGAGCTGTTTTTT.

J is TRBJ2-4 and V is TRBV18; a weak D match, TRBD1 (6 bases). Germline assignment: CDR1 KGHSH and CDR2 LQKENI. The CDR3 totals 16 residues. V lost 1 base and J 3 bases, leaving 13 bases between the germline ends. The CDR3 bases are TGTGCCAGCTCACCACAACCAGGGGTCAACAAAAACATTCAGTACTTC. It yields the protein CASSPQPGVNKNIQYF.

The genes are TRBV7-2 and TRBJ2-5; D unclear. Germline CDR1 and CDR2: SGHTA and FQGNSA. This CDR3 is 13 amino acids long. The ends were cut back, 5 bases at V and 2 bases at J, with 9 bases in the middle. CDR3 sequence (DNA): TGTGCCAGCAGCCCCGGTCCGCAAGAGACCCAGTACTTC. This translates into CASSPGPQETQYF.

The V and J genes are TRBV28 and TRBJ2-7; 10 bases map to TRBD1. The V and J ends lost 8 bases and 5 bases, in that order; junction bases with no gene match: 6. Per germline, CDR1 MDHEN and CDR2 SYDVKM. The CDR3 is made up of 13 amino acids. This CDR3 reads CASSLGTGDEQYF. As DNA, the CDR3 is TGTGCCAGCTCGCTTGGGACAGGGGACGAGCAGTACTTC. Drawing the rest from reference TRBV28 and TRBJ2-7, the complete variable domain is DVKVTQSSRYLVKRTGEKVFLECVQDMDHENMFWYRQDPGLGLRLIYFSYDVKMKEKGDIPEGYSVSREKKERFSLILESASTNQTSMYLCASSLGTGDEQYFGPGTRLTVT.

V and J are TRBV29-1 and TRBJ2-3; 8 bases are a match to TRBD2. Germline CDR1 and CDR2: SQVTM and ANQGSEA. This CDR3 spans 14 amino acids. V dropped 3 bases and J dropped 4; count of bases not matched to a gene: 6. CDR3 sequence reads: CSVDSSGGPDTQYF. The CDR3 region has the DNA TGCAGCGTTGATTCCAGCGGGGGCCCAGATACGCAGTATTTT.

The chain uses TRBV10-2 and TRBJ2-7; D might be TRBD2 (5 bases). Trimming pared 0 bases from V and 5 bases from J, leaving 11 bases between. Per the germline V gene, CDR1 is WSHSY and CDR2 is SAAADI. The CDR3 is 14 residues long. The CDR3 region is CASSESGVLNEQYF. CDR3 sequence (DNA): TGCGCCAGCAGTGAGTCGGGAGTGCTCAACGAGCAGTACTTC.

The V and J genes are TRBV28 and TRBJ2-3; the match to TRBD2 covers 12 bases. The junction had 6 bases not matched to a gene; V was cut back by 4 bases and J by 1 base. The germline gives CDR1 MDHEN, CDR2 SYDVKM. This CDR3 is built from 17 residues. The CDR3 nucleotides are TGTGCCAGCAGTTCTGGACTAGCGGGGTTGGGCACAGATACGCAGTATTTT. This translates into CASSSGLAGLGTDTQYF.

The chain links TRBV18 to TRBJ2-7, with 9 bases aligning to TRBD1. Germline lookup yields CDR1 KGHSH and CDR2 LQKENI. This CDR3 is built from 15 residues. V was clipped by 4 bases and J by 0 bases; unmatched bases: 4. CDR3 residues: CASSLRDRDSYEQYF. The CDR3 DNA sequence: TGTGCCAGCTCACTCCGGGACAGGGACTCCTACGAGCAGTACTTC.

The chain couples TRBV9 to TRBJ1-1; 9 nucleotides agree with TRBD1. With 4 bases clipped from V and 11 bases from J, the junction kept 6 bases outside the gene matches. The CDR3 consists of 12 residues. Germline V gene lookup returns CDR1 SGDLS and CDR2 YYNGEE. CDR3 sequence reads: CASSPRTGDAFF. In nucleotides, the CDR3 is TGTGCCAGCAGCCCTCGGACAGGGGACGCTTTCTTT.

CDR3 DNA sequence: TGTGCCAGCAGCTCCCCTTTAATAGAACTACCGGGACAGCTATACACAGATACGCAGTATTTT. Translated, it gives CASSSPLIELPGQLYTDTQYF. The chain uses TRBV7-6 and TRBJ2-3, with 7 bases identical to TRBD1. Germline V gene lookup returns CDR1 SGHVS and CDR2 FNYEAQ. J was trimmed by 2 bases and V by 4 bases; bases with no gene match: 24. This CDR3 region has 21 residues. Drawing the rest from reference TRBV7-6 and TRBJ2-3, the complete variable domain is GAGVSQSPRYKVTKRGQDVALRCDPISGHVSLYWYRQALGQGPEFLTYFNYEAQQDKSGLPNDRFSAERPEGSISTLTIQRTEQRDSAMYRCASSSPLIELPGQLYTDTQYFGPGTRLTVL.

The chain joins TRBV18 to TRBJ2-7, with unresolved D. The CDR3 sequence is 13 residues long. Trimming took off 3 bases at V and 3 bases at J, with 9 bases between the two ends. CDR1 and CDR2 from the germline V gene are KGHSH and LQKENI. The CDR3 protein is CASSPSQIYEQYF. The CDR3 DNA is TGTGCCAGCTCACCTTCCCAGATCTACGAGCAGTACTTC.

The chain combines TRBV2 with TRBJ2-1; D possibly matches TRBD1 or TRBD2 (5 bases each). Germline CDR1 SNHLY, CDR2 FYNNEI. Trimming shortened V by 1 base and J by 6 bases, and 13 bases separated the two germline ends. The CDR3 runs 15 residues. Here the CDR3 DNA reads TGTGCCAGCAGTGAAGGTGCGGGTAGGGGCAATGAGCAGTTCTTC. This gives the protein CASSEGAGRGNEQFF.

This chain connects TRBV5-1 to TRBJ2-1; 16 bases map to TRBD2. Germline V gene lookup returns CDR1 SGHRS and CDR2 YFSETQ. The ends lost 6 bases at V and 7 bases at J; junction bases unmatched: 10. The CDR3 has 17 amino acids. CDR3 sequence: CASTPGTSGRASNEQFF. Written as DNA, the CDR3 is TGCGCCAGCACGCCTGGGACTAGCGGGAGGGCCAGTAATGAGCAGTTCTTC.